The entry that follows covers one TCR beta chain sequence. Its cognate antigen is unknown. These data are taken from a study of blood T cells in healthy people across ages. Study results and limitations: Reliance upon unsorted PBMCs precluded definitive naive versus antigen-experienced comparison. There were more naive CD4+ cells and higher diversity in long-lived donors than in aged donors.

The CDR3 runs 14 residues. With 7 bases removed from V and 5 bases from J, the gap between germline ends came to 17 bases. Germline V CDR1 and CDR2: SNHLY, FYNNEI. A second PCR of about 7 to 11 cycles used a sample-barcoded 5' primer and a J-beta primer mix. TCRdb redid the calling of the 5' RACE reads with MiXCR, one entry per CDR3 protein. This sample has hundreds of thousands of distinct CDR3 sequences, with under 35% found just once. The chain couples TRBV2 to TRBJ1-1, with a weak D call TRBD1 (5 bases). This TCR derives from a woman older than 75 in good health. The sample taken for sequencing was blood. The CDR3 loop is CASTLYSWGTEAFF. The DNA for the CDR3 is TGTGCCAGCACCCTCTACTCATGGGGGACTGAAGCTTTCTTT.